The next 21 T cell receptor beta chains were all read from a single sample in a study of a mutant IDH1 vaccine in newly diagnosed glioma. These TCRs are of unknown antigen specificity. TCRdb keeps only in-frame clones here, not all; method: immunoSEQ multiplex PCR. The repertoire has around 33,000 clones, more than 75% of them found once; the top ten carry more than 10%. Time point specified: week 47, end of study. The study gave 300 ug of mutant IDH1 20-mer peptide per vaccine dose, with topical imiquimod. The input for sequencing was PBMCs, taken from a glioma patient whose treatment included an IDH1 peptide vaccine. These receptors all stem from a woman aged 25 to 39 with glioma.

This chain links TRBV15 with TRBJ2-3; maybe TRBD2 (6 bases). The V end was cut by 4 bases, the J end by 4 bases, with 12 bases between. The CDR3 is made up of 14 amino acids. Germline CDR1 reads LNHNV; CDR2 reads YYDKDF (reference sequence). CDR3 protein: CATSTGLSADTQYF. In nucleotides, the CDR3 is TGTGCCACCAGCACGGGACTGTCGGCAGATACGCAGTATTTT. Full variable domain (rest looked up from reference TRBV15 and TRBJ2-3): DAMVIQNPRYQVTQFGKPVTLSCSQTLNHNVMYWYQQKSSQAPKLLFHYYDKDFNNEADTPDNFQSRRPNTSFCFLDIRSPGLGDTAMYLCATSTGLSADTQYFGPGTRLTVL.

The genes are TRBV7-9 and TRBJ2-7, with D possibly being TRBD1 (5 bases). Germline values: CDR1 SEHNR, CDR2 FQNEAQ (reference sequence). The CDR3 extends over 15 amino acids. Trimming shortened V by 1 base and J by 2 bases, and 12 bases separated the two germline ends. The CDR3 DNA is TGTGCCAGCAGCTTAGGGGTAGGGGAAACCTACGAGCAGTACTTC. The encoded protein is CASSLGVGETYEQYF.

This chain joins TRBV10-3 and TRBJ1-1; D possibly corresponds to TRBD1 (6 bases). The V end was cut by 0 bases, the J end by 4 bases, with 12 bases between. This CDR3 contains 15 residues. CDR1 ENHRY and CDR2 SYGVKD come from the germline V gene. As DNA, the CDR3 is TGTGCCATCAGTGAGTCAGGGGGGGGATCCACTGAAGCTTTCTTT. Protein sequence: CAISESGGGSTEAFF.

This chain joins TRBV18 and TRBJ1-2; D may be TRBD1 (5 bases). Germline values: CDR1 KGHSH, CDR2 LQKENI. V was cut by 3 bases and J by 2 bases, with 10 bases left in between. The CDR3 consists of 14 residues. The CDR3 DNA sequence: TGTGCCAGCTCACCGGGGCAGGAGAACTATGGCTACACCTTC. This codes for CASSPGQENYGYTF.

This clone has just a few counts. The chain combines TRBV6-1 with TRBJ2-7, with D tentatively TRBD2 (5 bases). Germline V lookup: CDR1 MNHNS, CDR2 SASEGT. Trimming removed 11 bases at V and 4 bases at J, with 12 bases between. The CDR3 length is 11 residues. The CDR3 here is CASGEGYEQYF. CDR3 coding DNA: TGTGCCTCCGGGGAAGGGTACGAGCAGTACTTC.

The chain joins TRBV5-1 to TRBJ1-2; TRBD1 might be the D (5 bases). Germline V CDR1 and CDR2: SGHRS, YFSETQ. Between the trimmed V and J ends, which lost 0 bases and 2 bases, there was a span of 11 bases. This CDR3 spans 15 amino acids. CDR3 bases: TGCGCCAGCAGCTTGGCACGGGACGGCAACTATGGCTACACCTTC. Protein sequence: CASSLARDGNYGYTF.

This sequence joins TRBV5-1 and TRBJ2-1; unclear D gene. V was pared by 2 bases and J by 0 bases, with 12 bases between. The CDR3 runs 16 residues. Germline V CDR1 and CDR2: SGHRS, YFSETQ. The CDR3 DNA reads TGCGCCAGCAGCTTTTCTACCACGAGCTCCTACAATGAGCAGTTCTTC. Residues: CASSFSTTSSYNEQFF.

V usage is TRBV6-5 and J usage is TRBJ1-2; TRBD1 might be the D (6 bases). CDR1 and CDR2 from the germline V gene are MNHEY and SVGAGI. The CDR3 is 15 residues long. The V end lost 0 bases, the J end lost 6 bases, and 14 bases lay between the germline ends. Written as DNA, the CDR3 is TGTGCCAGCAGTTACTCGAATCTCAGGGGTCATGGCTACACCTTC. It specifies CASSYSNLRGHGYTF.

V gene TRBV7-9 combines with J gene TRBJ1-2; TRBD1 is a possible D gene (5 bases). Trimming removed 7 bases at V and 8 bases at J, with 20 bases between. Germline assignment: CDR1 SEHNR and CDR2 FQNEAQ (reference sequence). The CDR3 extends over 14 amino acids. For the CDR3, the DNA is TGTGCCAGCATCGGCCTAGAGGGGTTAGAGGGCTACACCTTC. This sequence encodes CASIGLEGLEGYTF.

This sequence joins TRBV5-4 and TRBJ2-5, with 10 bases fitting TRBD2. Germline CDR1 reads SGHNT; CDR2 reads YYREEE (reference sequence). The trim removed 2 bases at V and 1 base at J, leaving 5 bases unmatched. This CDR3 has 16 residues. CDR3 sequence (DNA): TGTGCCAGCAGCTTACCGGGACTAGCGATCCAAGAGACCCAGTACTTC. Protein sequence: CASSLPGLAIQETQYF.

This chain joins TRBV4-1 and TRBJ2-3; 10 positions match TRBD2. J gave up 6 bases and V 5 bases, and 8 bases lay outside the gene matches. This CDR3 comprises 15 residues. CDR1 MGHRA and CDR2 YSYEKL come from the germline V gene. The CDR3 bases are TGCGCCAGCAGCTTTACTAGCGGGGCTGGGGATACGCAGTATTTT. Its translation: CASSFTSGAGDTQYF.

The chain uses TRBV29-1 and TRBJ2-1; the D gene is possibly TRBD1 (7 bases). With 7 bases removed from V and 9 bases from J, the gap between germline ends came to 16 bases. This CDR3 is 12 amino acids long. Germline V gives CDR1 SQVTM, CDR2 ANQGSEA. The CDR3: CSGGQARGEQFF. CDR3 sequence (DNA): TGCAGCGGCGGACAGGCGCGGGGTGAGCAGTTCTTC.

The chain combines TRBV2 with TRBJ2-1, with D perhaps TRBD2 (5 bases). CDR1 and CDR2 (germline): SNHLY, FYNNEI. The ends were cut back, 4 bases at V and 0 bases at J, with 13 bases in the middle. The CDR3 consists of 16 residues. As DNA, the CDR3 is TGTGCCAGCAGTGCCCTACTAGATTCCTCCTACAATGAGCAGTTCTTC. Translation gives CASSALLDSSYNEQFF.

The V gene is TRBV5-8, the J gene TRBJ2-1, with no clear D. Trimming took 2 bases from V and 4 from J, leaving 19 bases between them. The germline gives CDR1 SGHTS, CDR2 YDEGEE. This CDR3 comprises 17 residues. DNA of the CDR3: TGTGCCAGCAGCTTCTCGATATCGGAGTCGGCATACAATGAGCAGTTCTTC. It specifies CASSFSISESAYNEQFF.

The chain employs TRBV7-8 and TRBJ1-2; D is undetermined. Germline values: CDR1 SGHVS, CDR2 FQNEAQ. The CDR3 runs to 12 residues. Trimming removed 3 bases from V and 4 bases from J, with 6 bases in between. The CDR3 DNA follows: TGTGCCAGCAGCTTCTGGGGCTATGGCTACACCTTC. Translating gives CASSFWGYGYTF.

CDR3 in amino acids: CASSLGGSYEQYF. The CDR3, as DNA: TGTGCCAGCAGCTTAGGAGGCTCCTACGAGCAGTACTTC. The V call is TRBV13, the J call TRBJ2-7; D remains ambiguous. The V end lost 0 bases, the J end lost 0 bases, and 3 bases lay between the germline ends. Germline CDR1 and CDR2: PRHDT and FYEKMQ (reference sequence). The CDR3 has 13 residues.

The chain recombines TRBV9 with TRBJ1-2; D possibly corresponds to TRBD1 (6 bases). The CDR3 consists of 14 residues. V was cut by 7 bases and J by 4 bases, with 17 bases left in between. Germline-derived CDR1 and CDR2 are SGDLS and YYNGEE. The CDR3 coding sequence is TGTGCCAGCTCCCCAGGGGACGGACCCTATGGCTACACCTTC. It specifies CASSPGDGPYGYTF.

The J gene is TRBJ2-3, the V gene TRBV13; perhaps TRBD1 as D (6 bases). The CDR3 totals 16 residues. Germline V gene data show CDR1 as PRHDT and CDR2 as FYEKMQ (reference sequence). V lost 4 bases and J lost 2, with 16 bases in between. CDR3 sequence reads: CASSWNGGSVTDTQYF. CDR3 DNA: TGTGCCAGCAGCTGGAATGGGGGCAGTGTCACAGATACGCAGTATTTT.

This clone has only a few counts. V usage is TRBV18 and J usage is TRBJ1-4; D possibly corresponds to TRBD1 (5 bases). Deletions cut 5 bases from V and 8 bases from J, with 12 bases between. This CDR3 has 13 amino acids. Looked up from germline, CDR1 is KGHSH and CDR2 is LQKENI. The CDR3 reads CASSGQGGEKLFF. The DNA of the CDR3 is TGTGCCAGCTCAGGCCAGGGAGGGGAAAAACTGTTTTTT.

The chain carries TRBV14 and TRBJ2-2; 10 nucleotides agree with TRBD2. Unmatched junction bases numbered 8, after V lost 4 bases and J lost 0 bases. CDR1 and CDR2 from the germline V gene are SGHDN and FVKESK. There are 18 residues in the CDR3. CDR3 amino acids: CASSPLASGGTNTGELFF. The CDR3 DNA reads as TGTGCCAGCAGCCCCTTGGCTAGCGGGGGAACGAACACCGGGGAGCTGTTTTTT.

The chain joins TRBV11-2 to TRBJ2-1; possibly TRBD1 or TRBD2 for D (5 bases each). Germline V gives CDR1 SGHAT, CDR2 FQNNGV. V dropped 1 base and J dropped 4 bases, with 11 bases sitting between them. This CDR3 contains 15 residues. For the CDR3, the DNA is TGTGCCAGCAGCTTAGCAAATGGGGGTTACAATGAGCAGTTCTTC. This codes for CASSLANGGYNEQFF.